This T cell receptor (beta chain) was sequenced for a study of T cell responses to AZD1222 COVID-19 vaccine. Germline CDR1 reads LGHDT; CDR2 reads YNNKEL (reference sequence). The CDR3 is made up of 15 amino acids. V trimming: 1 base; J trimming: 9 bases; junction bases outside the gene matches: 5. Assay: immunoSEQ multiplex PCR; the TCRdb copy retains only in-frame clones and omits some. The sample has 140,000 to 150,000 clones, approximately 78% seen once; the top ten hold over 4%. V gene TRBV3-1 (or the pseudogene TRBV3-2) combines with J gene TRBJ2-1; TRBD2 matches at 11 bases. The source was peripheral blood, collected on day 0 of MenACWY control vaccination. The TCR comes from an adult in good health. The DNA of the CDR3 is TGTGCCAGCAGCCAAGTAGCGGGGGGGCCTAGTGAGCAGTTCTTC. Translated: CASSQVAGGPSEQFF.